One and the same sample provided the 23 T cell receptor beta chains below, sequenced in a study of early T cells in non-severe SARS-CoV-2 infection. TCRdb re-analysed the 5' RACE reads in MiXCR, keeping a single row per CDR3 protein. This table has around 84,000 distinct CDR3 sequences, 8.5% to 12% appearing once. This material consisted of whole blood, taken at baseline. The receptors shown here come from an adult who was a healthcare worker with PCR-confirmed SARS-CoV-2 infection or an uninfected control (not recorded which).

In this sample, this clonotype turned up a few times. The gene calls are TRBV6-2 or TRBV6-3 and TRBJ2-3, with D unresolved. The ends were cut back, 7 bases at V and 0 bases at J, with 11 bases in the middle. The CDR3 has 14 residues. Germline V gene lookup returns CDR1 MNHEY and CDR2 SVGEGT. Written as DNA, the CDR3 is TGTGCCAGCACCCCCTCGGCTAGCACAGATACGCAGTATTTT. Encoded protein: CASTPSASTDTQYF.

The gene calls are TRBV29-1 and TRBJ2-2; no firm D call. The germline gives CDR1 SQVTM, CDR2 ANQGSEA. Trimming removed 2 bases at V and 6 bases at J, with 13 bases between. This CDR3 comprises 14 residues. The CDR3 region has the DNA TGCAGCGTTGAATTGGACCACCAGGCCGGGGAGCTGTTTTTT. Translating it yields CSVELDHQAGELFF.

CDR3 residues: CASSPGLRGEQYF. The DNA of the CDR3 is TGCGCCAGCAGCCCCGGACTGCGAGGGGAGCAGTACTTC. This sequence joins TRBV5-1 and TRBJ2-7; tentative D call: TRBD2 (5 bases). The length of the CDR3 is 13 residues. CDR1 SGHRS and CDR2 YFSETQ come from the germline V gene. Trimming removed 4 bases at V and 7 bases at J, with 15 bases between.

The CDR3 is CASSLKSWGGYEQYF. The CDR3 DNA reads as TGTGCCAGCAGTTTAAAATCGTGGGGTGGCTACGAGCAGTACTTC. The chain uses TRBV27 and TRBJ2-7; D is undetermined. Germline assignment: CDR1 MNHEY and CDR2 SMNVEV (reference sequence). Trimming shortened V by 2 bases and J by 3 bases, and 14 bases separated the two germline ends. This CDR3 comprises 15 residues.

This clonotype has just a few counts. The chain joins TRBV11-1 to TRBJ2-7, with a possible D match to TRBD1 (5 bases). Trimming left V 5 bases short and J 1 base short, with 9 bases between. Per the germline V gene, CDR1 is SGHAT and CDR2 is FQDESV (reference sequence). This CDR3 contains 13 residues. DNA of the CDR3: TGTGCCAGCAGCGTCAGGGTTTCCTACGAGCAGTACTTC. Protein sequence: CASSVRVSYEQYF.

The V gene is TRBV20-1, the J gene TRBJ2-1, with 7 bases that match TRBD2. The trim removed 2 bases at V and 2 bases at J, leaving 6 bases unmatched. Germline V gene data show CDR1 as DFQATT and CDR2 as SNEGSKA (reference sequence). CDR3 size: 15 residues. In DNA, the CDR3 is TGCAGTGCTAGACCCCCGGGACTACCCTACAATGAGCAGTTCTTC. As protein: CSARPPGLPYNEQFF.

In its sample, this clonotype was seen many times. The chain combines TRBV20-1 with TRBJ2-1; a possible D gene is TRBD1 (6 bases). Per the germline V gene, CDR1 is DFQATT and CDR2 is SNEGSKA (reference sequence). The CDR3 is 16 amino acids. V was trimmed by 1 base and J by 3 bases, leaving 16 bases between them. In DNA, the CDR3 is TGCAGTGCTAGAGCTCCCCCGGGACACCACTACAATGAGCAGTTCTTC. This encodes CSARAPPGHHYNEQFF.

This clonotype was counted only a few times. The J gene is TRBJ2-6, the V gene TRBV4-1; 8 nucleotides line up with TRBD2. This CDR3 spans 17 amino acids. CDR1 and CDR2 (germline): MGHRA, YSYEKL. Trimming cost V 0 bases and J 1 base; bases outside gene matches: 2. The CDR3 protein is CASSQDAGGSGANVLTF. The DNA for the CDR3 is TGCGCCAGCAGCCAAGATGCGGGGGGATCTGGGGCCAACGTCCTGACTTTC.

Regarding this clonotype: This CDR3 is missing its conserved last phenylalanine or tryptophan, likely due to a read error. It is unclear where the CDR3 begins or ends on the DNA, so no DNA is shown, and the CDR3 is as TCRdb lists it. This chain uses TRBV5-1 with TRBJ2-1; the table assigns TRBD2, which was not confirmed against the DNA. Germline V gene lookup returns CDR1 SGHRS and CDR2 YFSETQ. The CDR3 has 12 residues if both end residues are counted. CDR3 protein: CASSLDGGGGLL.

This chain joins TRBV4-2 and TRBJ2-1, with D possibly TRBD2 on 5 matching bases. Germline-derived CDR1 and CDR2 are LGHNA and YNFKEQ. This CDR3 region has 16 residues. V shed 0 bases and J shed 4 bases, with 13 bases lying between them. This chain's CDR3 is CASSQEVGALYNEQFF. The CDR3 DNA is TGTGCCAGCAGCCAAGAGGTGGGAGCCTTGTACAATGAGCAGTTCTTC.

The chain links TRBV11-3 to TRBJ2-3, with a weak D call TRBD2 (5 bases). CDR3 size: 15 residues. Germline V gene lookup returns CDR1 SGHNT and CDR2 YENEEA. V was clipped by 1 base and J by 2 bases, with 10 bases between them. Here the CDR3 reads CASSLAGGYTDTQYF. The CDR3 nucleotides read TGTGCCAGCAGCTTAGCCGGCGGGTACACAGATACGCAGTATTTT.

This clonotype has ten or more counts. This sequence joins TRBV10-3 and TRBJ1-1; 7 positions match TRBD1. V dropped 6 bases and J dropped 1; count of bases not matched to a gene: 5. CDR3 length: 14 amino acids. Germline V gives CDR1 ENHRY, CDR2 SYGVKD. The DNA of the CDR3 is TGTGCCATCAGCACGGGACAGCGGAACACTGAAGCTTTCTTT. This gives the protein CAISTGQRNTEAFF.

This sequence joins TRBV20-1 and TRBJ2-3, with D uncertain. The CDR3 consists of 13 residues. Germline lookup yields CDR1 DFQATT and CDR2 SNEGSKA (reference sequence). V lost 3 bases to trimming and J lost 1 base, with 8 bases between them. CDR3 DNA: TGCAGTGCTAGCCCCTGGGGCACAGATACGCAGTATTTT. Translation gives CSASPWGTDTQYF.

This clonotype was counted at least ten times. V usage is TRBV10-3 and J usage is TRBJ1-1, with TRBD1 matching 8 bases. V was clipped by 3 bases and J by 6 bases; unmatched bases: 3. There are 13 residues in the CDR3. The germline gives CDR1 ENHRY, CDR2 SYGVKD. Here the CDR3 reads CAISDRGPSEAFF. The CDR3 DNA follows: TGTGCCATCAGTGACAGGGGGCCGTCTGAAGCTTTCTTT.

A few counts support this clonotype. This sequence joins TRBV5-1 and TRBJ2-3, with D possibly being TRBD2 (6 bases). CDR3 size: 14 residues. The V end lost 5 bases, the J end lost 1 base, and 11 bases lay between the germline ends. Germline loops: CDR1 SGHRS, CDR2 YFSETQ. DNA of the CDR3: TGCGCCAGCAGTTCCGAGCGGGGCACAGATACGCAGTATTTT. Translation gives CASSSERGTDTQYF.

This clonotype was detected ten times or more. V gene TRBV27 combines with J gene TRBJ2-7; TRBD1 or TRBD2 may be the D gene (5 bases each). Trimming removed 3 bases at V and 0 bases at J, with 12 bases between. Germline-derived CDR1 and CDR2 are MNHEY and SMNVEV (reference sequence). The CDR3 runs to 15 residues. The CDR3 loop reads CASSFLAGSSYEQYF. The CDR3 DNA sequence: TGTGCCAGCAGTTTCTTGGCAGGGAGCTCCTACGAGCAGTACTTC.

The J gene is TRBJ1-2, the V gene TRBV3-1; no clear D. CDR1 is LGHDT and CDR2 is YNNKEL in the germline V gene (reference sequence). Trimming removed 4 bases from V and 0 bases from J, with 6 bases in between. The CDR3 loop spans 13 amino acids. In DNA form, the CDR3 reads TGTGCCAGCAGCCGGGAAGCTAACTATGGCTACACCTTC. Translated: CASSREANYGYTF.

This clonotype was picked up many times. The rearrangement uses TRBV6-2 or TRBV6-3 and TRBJ2-6, with TRBD1 identical over 9 bases. The CDR3 has 23 residues. V was clipped by 6 bases and J by 0 bases; unmatched bases: 24. Germline V lookup: CDR1 MNHEY, CDR2 SVGEGT. CDR3 sequence (DNA): TGTGCCAGCAGCTATGAGCCGGGACAGGGTTCTCTAAAAAGGCTCTCTGGGGCCAACGTCCTGACTTTC. Its protein is CASSYEPGQGSLKRLSGANVLTF.

The J gene is TRBJ2-1, the V gene TRBV5-6, with D tentatively TRBD1 (6 bases). The CDR3 contains 14 residues. Trimming took 1 base from V and 4 from J, leaving 9 bases between them. Germline CDR1 reads SGHDT; CDR2 reads YYEEEE. The CDR3 DNA reads TGTGCCAGCAGCTTGCAGGGGCAGTACAATGAGCAGTTCTTC. Translated, it gives CASSLQGQYNEQFF.

This clonotype was counted only a few times. The V and J genes are TRBV5-1 and TRBJ2-1; D unresolved. The CDR3 totals 14 residues. CDR1 is SGHRS, CDR2 YFSETQ, per germline. V was pared by 4 bases and J by 4 bases, with 12 bases between. The DNA for the CDR3 is TGCGCCAGCAGCACCGATCCCGAGTACAATGAGCAGTTCTTC. Amino acids: CASSTDPEYNEQFF.

This clonotype showed up just a few times. The chain couples TRBV9 to TRBJ2-7; D not resolved. Germline CDR1 and CDR2: SGDLS and YYNGEE. Trimming took off 0 bases at V and 5 bases at J, with 9 bases between the two ends. CDR3 length: 13 residues. CDR3 bases: TGTGCCAGCAGCGTAGGGCCCGTCCACGAGCAGTACTTC. As protein: CASSVGPVHEQYF. The full variable domain, rest sourced from reference TRBV9 and TRBJ2-7, is DSGVTQTPKHLITATGQRVTLRCSPRSGDLSVYWYQQSLDQGLQFLIQYYNGEERAKGNILERFSAQQFPDLHSELNLSSLELGDSALYFCASSVGPVHEQYFGPGTRLTVT.

This clonotype has just a few counts. The chain is built from TRBV28 and TRBJ2-7; 9 bases fit TRBD1. V lost 6 bases to trimming and J lost 2 bases; unmatched junction nucleotides: 2. Germline V gene sequence: CDR1 MDHEN, CDR2 SYDVKM. The length of the CDR3 is 13 residues. In DNA, the CDR3 is TGTGCCAGCAGGGACAGGGGAACCTACGAGCAGTACTTC. It translates to CASRDRGTYEQYF.

This rearrangement joins TRBV7-3 to TRBJ2-3; no reliable D call. The germline V gene has CDR1 SGHTA and CDR2 FQGTGA. Deletions cut 1 base from V and 4 bases from J, with 9 bases between. The CDR3 spans 14 residues. CDR3 nucleotide sequence: TGTGCCAGCAGCTTAAATAGCCTGGCAGATACGCAGTATTTT. Translated, it gives CASSLNSLADTQYF.